This TCR beta chain came from a study of T cells expressing NK-cell markers. The overall study: TCR beta repertoires came from sorted CD3+CD56+NKG2C+, CD3+CD56+NKG2C- and CD3+CD56-NKG2C+ T cells.

The V gene's germline CDR1 is DFQATT and CDR2 SNEGSKA (reference sequence). This CDR3 spans 14 amino acids. Each CDR3 protein gets one entry in TCRdb, which reprocessed the 5' RACE reads and gives no DNA. Its table records 130,000 to 150,000 distinct CDR3 sequences. The chain joins TRBV20-1 to TRBJ2-7; with no DNA, the TCRdb D assignment of TRBD1 cannot be verified. Input material: blood T cells: a sorted CD56 or NKG2C T cell subset, CD4+ or CD8+ T cells, or bulk PBMC T cells (not recorded which). The source is a man aged 18 to 29 in good health. The CDR3 region is CSARTPGTSYEQYF.